Here is one T cell receptor (beta chain) with its context. Its antigen is currently unknown. Germline CDR1 SGHRS, CDR2 YFSETQ. V lost 3 bases, J lost 4 bases, and 13 bases lay in between. This CDR3 contains 14 residues. For the second PCR, which ran for roughly 6 to 12 cycles, a sample-barcoded 5' primer and a J-beta primer mix were used. MiXCR, applied by TCRdb to the 5' RACE reads, yields one record per CDR3 protein. The sample carries 800,000 or so distinct CDR3 sequences, 20% to 25% recorded once. The data were taken from a study of blood T cells in healthy people across ages. Overall study results and limits: Long-lived donors had more naive CD4+ cells and higher diversity than aged donors. Per million T cells, TCR beta diversity dropped roughly linearly as age increased.

Healthy individuals of Caucasian origin from Russia, aged about 6 to 100, served as donors. The same data also went into a second study, on T cells of mothers and their children.

The clonotype comes from a boy under 18 in good health. Sequencing input: blood. This sequence joins TRBV5-1 and TRBJ2-5; D not certain. The DNA for the CDR3 is TGCGCCAGCAGCTGGACCGATATGGGAGAGACCCAGTACTTC. Protein: CASSWTDMGETQYF.